This note documents a single T cell receptor beta chain sequence. These data are taken from a study of cytomegalovirus exposure and HLA in healthy donors. Background on the study: A later analysis reported the roughly 130 validation repertoires used the same platform as the 666 first-cohort repertoires.

This CDR3 is built from 14 residues. The junction had 6 bases not matched to a gene; V was cut back by 6 bases and J by 3 bases. Germline V gene data show CDR1 as MNHEY and CDR2 as SVGAGI. Repertoires were generated with immunoSEQ multiplex PCR, while TCRdb's copy carries only in-frame clones and drops some. The data contain 100,000 or so clones, approximately 86% of them singletons. Sequencing was done on a sample of PBMCs. The V gene is TRBV6-5, the J gene TRBJ2-7, with 9 bases lining up with TRBD1. The TCR was taken from a woman aged 18 to 35 in good health and CMV-seropositive. For the CDR3, the DNA is TGTGCCAGCAGCCTCCGGGACAGGGTCTACGAGCAGTACTTC. Translated, it gives CASSLRDRVYEQYF.